The 29 T cell receptor beta chains below all came from one sample that was sequenced in a study of CD8 T cells in ankylosing spondylitis. Via MiXCR, TCRdb re-called the 5' RACE reads, giving one row per CDR3 protein. The repertoire holds some 340,000 distinct CDR3 sequences, with roughly 14% as singletons. The sample comprised blood, either unsorted or a sorted T cell fraction (not recorded which). The receptors were gathered from a male donor with ankylosing spondylitis or in good health (not recorded which).

This chain uses TRBV7-8 with TRBJ2-7; 9 positions agree with TRBD2. This CDR3 is built from 15 residues. V shed 2 bases and J 6 bases; nucleotides not matched to a gene: 8. Per the germline V gene, CDR1 is SGHVS and CDR2 is FQNEAQ. CDR3 loop: CASSLLSSGVGEQYF. As DNA, the CDR3 is TGTGCCAGCAGCTTACTTTCTAGCGGGGTGGGCGAGCAGTACTTC. The variable domain in full, with the rest retrieved from reference TRBV7-8 and TRBJ2-7, is GAGVSQSPRYKVAKRGQDVALRCDPISGHVSLFWYQQALGQGPEFLTYFQNEAQLDKSGLPSDRFFAERPEGSVSTLKIQRTQQEDSAVYLCASSLLSSGVGEQYFGPGTRLTVT.

This clonotype was seen more than once but under ten times. The chain recombines TRBV6-1 with TRBJ2-3, with D unresolved. The ends were cut back, 6 bases at V and 0 bases at J, with 16 bases in the middle. The germline gives CDR1 MNHNS, CDR2 SASEGT. The CDR3 runs 16 residues. This CDR3 is CASRKGGYTSTDTQYF. The DNA of the CDR3 is TGTGCCAGCAGGAAGGGTGGCTACACTAGCACAGATACGCAGTATTTT.

V usage is TRBV12-3 or TRBV12-4 and J usage is TRBJ2-1, with 13 bases identical to TRBD2. The CDR3 has 15 residues. Trimming at V came to 2 bases and at J to 6 bases, leaving 1 base not matched to a gene. The CDR3 nucleotides are TGTGCCAGCAGTTTAAGGACTAGCGGGGGCAATGAGCAGTTCTTC. Protein product: CASSLRTSGGNEQFF.

This clonotype was seen many times. J is TRBJ2-3 and V is TRBV14; D is unresolved. The CDR3 is made up of 15 amino acids. CDR1 is SGHDN and CDR2 is FVKESK in the germline V gene. The V and J ends lost 5 bases and 2 bases respectively, with 14 bases between them. For the CDR3, the DNA is TGTGCCAGCAGCGAATTTCCGATGAACACAGATACGCAGTATTTT. Amino acids: CASSEFPMNTDTQYF.

This clonotype showed up just a few times. The chain carries TRBV5-6 and TRBJ2-7, with a weak D call TRBD2 (5 bases). This CDR3 region has 13 residues. Deletions cut 2 bases from V and 5 bases from J, with 11 bases between. Per the germline V gene, CDR1 is SGHDT and CDR2 is YYEEEE. CDR3 sequence reads: CASSLRGRHEQYF. Here the CDR3 DNA reads TGTGCCAGCAGCTTAAGAGGGAGACACGAGCAGTACTTC.

This clonotype was picked up a small number of times. This rearrangement joins TRBV12-3 or TRBV12-4 to TRBJ2-1; 7 bases are a match to TRBD2. The V segment lost 11 bases and the J segment 7 bases; nucleotides outside the gene matches: 14. The CDR3 consists of 14 residues. The CDR3 region has the DNA TGTGCCGTGCAGGCGGGAGAGTCGGGTAATGAGCAGTTCTTC. Amino acid sequence: CAVQAGESGNEQFF.

This clonotype was recorded many times. J is TRBJ1-1 and V is TRBV20-1; the D gene is possibly TRBD1 (5 bases). V lost 5 bases to trimming and J lost 11 bases, with 15 bases between them. CDR3 size: 11 residues. The V gene's germline CDR1 is DFQATT and CDR2 SNEGSKA (reference sequence). The CDR3 reads CSASRRDEAFF. The DNA for the CDR3 is TGCAGTGCTTCCCGCAGGGACGAGGCTTTCTTT.

This chain joins TRBV11-2 and TRBJ2-5; 10 bases agree with TRBD1. The CDR3 is 15 amino acids. After removal of 4 bases from V and 5 bases from J, the junction contained 7 bases not matched to a gene. Germline V CDR1 and CDR2: SGHAT, FQNNGV. The CDR3 is CASSSGTGARETQYF. The CDR3 DNA sequence: TGTGCCAGCAGCTCAGGGACAGGGGCACGGGAGACCCAGTACTTC.

This clonotype was found a few times. This may be a read error, as it is one base from a much larger clone. The chain joins TRBV7-8 to TRBJ2-2; D unclear. CDR3 size: 11 residues. The germline V gene has CDR1 SGHVS and CDR2 FQNEAQ. Trimming left V 8 bases short and J 7 bases short, with 8 bases between. CDR3: CASGRDGELFF. CDR3 bases: TGTGCCAGCGGCAGAGACGGGGAGCTGTTTTTT.

This clonotype was seen a few times. This chain links TRBV6-1 with TRBJ2-4; 8 nucleotides agree with TRBD1. Germline V gene sequence: CDR1 MNHNS, CDR2 SASEGT. The V gene end was trimmed by 6 bases and the J gene end by 0 bases; junction bases not matched to a gene: 16. The CDR3 is 19 residues long. The CDR3 DNA is TGTGCCAGCAGGAACGGACAGGGAAGGGCTACGCTAGCCAAAAACATTCAGTACTTC. Amino acids: CASRNGQGRATLAKNIQYF.

In its sample, this clonotype was seen a few times. V gene TRBV29-1 combines with J gene TRBJ2-3; D tentatively fits TRBD1 or TRBD2 (5 bases each). In germline, CDR1 is SQVTM, CDR2 ANQGSEA. V was pared by 7 bases and J by 2 bases, with 13 bases between. This CDR3 is 13 amino acids long. CDR3 amino acids: CSANRDATDTQYF. CDR3 bases: TGCAGCGCCAACCGGGACGCCACAGATACGCAGTATTTT.

The chain links TRBV5-1 to TRBJ2-7; D gene uncertain. This CDR3 comprises 13 residues. Germline V lookup: CDR1 SGHRS, CDR2 YFSETQ. V was pared by 7 bases and J by 7 bases, with 18 bases between. The CDR3 DNA reads TGCGCCAGCTCCGGCGACAATGACCAGGAGCAGTACTTC. Translated, it gives CASSGDNDQEQYF.

This clonotype occurred a few times. The V and J genes are TRBV6-1 and TRBJ2-2; 8 bases are a match to TRBD2. The V gene end was trimmed by 5 bases and the J gene end by 7 bases; junction bases not matched to a gene: 6. CDR3 size: 14 residues. Germline CDR1 MNHNS, CDR2 SASEGT. The CDR3 coding sequence is TGTGCCAGCAGTAATAGCGGGGTTAACGGGGAGCTGTTTTTT. Translating gives CASSNSGVNGELFF.

Only a few counts were recorded for this clonotype. This chain links TRBV6-1 with TRBJ2-2; D call uncertain. This CDR3 comprises 14 residues. Trimming pared 5 bases from V and 7 bases from J, leaving 14 bases between. CDR1 and CDR2 (germline): MNHNS, SASEGT. The CDR3 protein is CASSPVGASGELFF. As DNA, the CDR3 is TGTGCCAGCAGTCCCGTTGGTGCCAGCGGGGAGCTGTTTTTT.

This clonotype was seen many times. The genes are TRBV5-1 and TRBJ2-3, with TRBD1 matching 9 bases. The germline V gene has CDR1 SGHRS and CDR2 YFSETQ. Germline trimming cut 3 bases from V and 0 bases from J; bases unmatched to any gene: 2. The CDR3 is 15 amino acids. As DNA, the CDR3 is TGCGCCAGCAGCTCCGGACAGGGGAGCACAGATACGCAGTATTTT. Encoded protein: CASSSGQGSTDTQYF.

This clonotype was detected a few times. The chain combines TRBV20-1 with TRBJ1-5; perhaps TRBD1 as D (6 bases). This CDR3 has 13 residues. V shed 6 bases and J shed 3 bases, with 12 bases lying between them. Germline V gene lookup returns CDR1 DFQATT and CDR2 SNEGSKA (reference sequence). CDR3 nucleotides: TGCAGTGCGCTTCGACAGGTCAATCAGCCCCAGCATTTT. Translated, it gives CSALRQVNQPQHF.

The J gene is TRBJ2-2, the V gene TRBV5-1; 9 bases fit TRBD2. Looked up from germline, CDR1 is SGHRS and CDR2 is YFSETQ. Trimming at V came to 0 bases and at J to 5 bases, leaving 5 bases not matched to a gene. The CDR3 has 16 residues. The CDR3 nucleotides are TGCGCCAGCAGCTTGGAAAGCGGGGGGAAAACCGGGGAGCTGTTTTTT. Translation: CASSLESGGKTGELFF.

This clonotype was seen only a few times. The chain combines TRBV11-2 with TRBJ2-2; weak D call: TRBD2 (6 bases). Germline lookup yields CDR1 SGHAT and CDR2 FQNNGV. The V end lost 5 bases, the J end lost 6 bases, and 16 bases lay between the germline ends. The CDR3 has 15 amino acids. CDR3 DNA: TGTGCCAGCAGCCTGGGGCAGGGAGGCGCCGGGGAGCTGTTTTTT. Protein sequence: CASSLGQGGAGELFF.

CDR3: CASSLLIPGELFF. The CDR3 coding sequence is TGCGCCAGCAGCTTGCTGATCCCCGGGGAGCTGTTTTTT. The rearrangement uses TRBV5-1 and TRBJ2-2; no definite D call. This CDR3 is built from 13 residues. Germline CDR1 and CDR2: SGHRS and YFSETQ. V was pared by 1 base and J by 6 bases, with 7 bases between. The variable domain in full, completed from reference TRBV5-1 and TRBJ2-2, reads KAGVTQTPRYLIKTRGQQVTLSCSPISGHRSVSWYQQTPGQGLQFLFEYFSETQRNKGNFPGRFSGRQFSNSRSEMNVSTLELGDSALYLCASSLLIPGELFFGEGSRLTVL.

This clonotype was found many times. The gene calls are TRBV5-1 and TRBJ2-7; D uncertain. From germline, CDR1 is SGHRS and CDR2 YFSETQ. V was shortened by 3 bases and J by 0 bases, with 13 bases between the two germline ends. CDR3 length: 15 amino acids. The CDR3 DNA sequence: TGCGCCAGCAGCTGGGGTGGGGAATCCTCCTACGAGCAGTACTTC. Amino acids: CASSWGGESSYEQYF.

This clonotype appeared a few times. The chain couples TRBV5-1 to TRBJ2-2; D is undetermined. The V and J ends lost 8 bases and 0 bases respectively, with 11 bases between them. From germline, CDR1 is SGHRS and CDR2 YFSETQ. The CDR3 length is 14 residues. The CDR3 loop reads CASRVSPNTGELFF. The CDR3 DNA reads as TGCGCCAGTCGGGTGTCTCCGAACACCGGGGAGCTGTTTTTT.

A few counts support this clonotype. The chain uses TRBV7-9 and TRBJ1-4, with 7 positions matching TRBD1. Germline V gene lookup returns CDR1 SEHNR and CDR2 FQNEAQ (reference sequence). The CDR3 is 15 residues long. J was trimmed by 3 bases and V by 5 bases; bases with no gene match: 6. The chain's CDR3 is CASSHKGQPNEKLFF. In nucleotides, the CDR3 is TGTGCCAGCAGCCACAAGGGACAGCCTAATGAAAAACTGTTTTTT.

The chain has TRBV20-1 and TRBJ2-5; TRBD2 agrees at 8 bases. Germline CDR1 reads DFQATT; CDR2 reads SNEGSKA (reference sequence). The CDR3 is 13 amino acids. V dropped 3 bases and J dropped 5; count of bases not matched to a gene: 5. The CDR3 sequence: CSASGRAGETQYF. CDR3 DNA: TGCAGTGCTAGCGGGAGGGCGGGGGAGACCCAGTACTTC.

This clonotype came up many times. The chain links TRBV5-1 to TRBJ1-2, with 7 bases identical to TRBD1. CDR3 size: 16 residues. J lost 3 bases, V lost 3 bases, and 11 bases had no gene match. CDR1 is SGHRS, CDR2 YFSETQ, per germline. The CDR3 here is CASSSLPRTGDYGYTF. The CDR3 DNA reads TGCGCCAGCAGCTCTCTCCCAAGGACAGGAGACTATGGCTACACCTTC.

The chain links TRBV9 to TRBJ1-2, with 8 positions matching TRBD1. The CDR3 contains 15 residues. The germline V gene encodes CDR1 SGDLS and CDR2 YYNGEE. V lost 4 bases and J lost 3; bases outside the gene matches: 8. As DNA, the CDR3 is TGTGCCAGCAGCCTAACGCAGGGGGCCGACTATGGCTACACCTTC. It is translated as CASSLTQGADYGYTF.

Notes on this clonotype: This sequence may be a read error, since a much larger clone differs from it by one base. CDR3 in DNA: TGTGCCAGCAATTTACATGGCTATGGCTACACCTTC. This sequence encodes CASNLHGYGYTF. This chain joins TRBV12-3 or TRBV12-4 and TRBJ1-2; D unresolved. The CDR3 sequence is 12 residues long.

V gene TRBV15 combines with J gene TRBJ2-5; TRBD2 is a possible D gene (5 bases). CDR1 and CDR2 from the germline V gene are LNHNV and YYDKDF (reference sequence). The CDR3 totals 14 residues. The germline V and J ends were trimmed by 8 bases and 2 bases, with 15 bases remaining between them. The CDR3 DNA follows: TGTGCCACCGCGACCGGAGGAGGACAAGAGACCCAGTACTTC. Encoded protein: CATATGGGQETQYF.

In this sample, this clonotype turned up many times. This chain connects TRBV3-1 to TRBJ2-7, with TRBD2 matching 11 bases. Per the germline V gene, CDR1 is LGHDT and CDR2 is YNNKEL (reference sequence). V was clipped by 6 bases and J by 2 bases; unmatched bases: 6. The CDR3 loop spans 15 amino acids. CDR3 DNA sequence: TGTGCCAGCAGTCCTCGACTAGCGGGGACCTACGAGCAGTACTTC. It codes for CASSPRLAGTYEQYF.

The table lists this clonotype with a few counts. CDR3 sequence reads: CASSLGENLINYGYTF. CDR3 bases: TGCGCCAGCAGCTTGGGAGAAAACCTTATCAACTATGGCTACACCTTC. This sequence joins TRBV5-1 and TRBJ1-2, with D uncertain. CDR1 is SGHRS and CDR2 is YFSETQ in the germline V gene. The V end was cut by 0 bases, the J end by 2 bases, with 14 bases between. The CDR3 spans 16 residues.